Listed here are 29 T cell receptor beta chains from one sample, sequenced in a study of cytomegalovirus exposure and HLA in healthy donors. 60 Vbeta and 13 Jbeta primers were used in PCR. Sequenced by immunoSEQ multiplex PCR; TCRdb stores in-frame clones only, minus some. The sample yields around 100,000 clones, under 70% seen once. Sequencing used PBMCs. These receptors all come from a man aged 25-40 years in good health and CMV-seropositive.

The chain recombines TRBV5-1 with TRBJ2-1; 7 bases map to TRBD1. Per germline, CDR1 SGHRS and CDR2 YFSETQ. CDR3 length: 16 amino acids. V gave up 9 bases and J gave up 10 bases; unmatched junction bases: 22. The CDR3 loop is CATTDPRQGGANEQFF. The CDR3 bases are TGCGCCACCACAGACCCCAGACAGGGTGGGGCAAACGAGCAGTTCTTC.

V usage is TRBV5-8 and J usage is TRBJ1-2; no definite D call. Trimming took off 0 bases at V and 13 bases at J, with 13 bases between the two ends. Germline V gene lookup returns CDR1 SGHTS and CDR2 YDEGEE. CDR3 length: 12 residues. The CDR3 here is CASSLVSTVITF. The CDR3 region has the DNA TGTGCCAGCAGCTTGGTCTCCACGGTGATCACCTTC.

The rearrangement links TRBV28 to TRBJ1-5, with D maybe TRBD1 (5 bases). The CDR3 runs to 18 residues. With 8 bases removed from V and 6 bases from J, the gap between germline ends came to 29 bases. Per the germline V gene, CDR1 is MDHEN and CDR2 is SYDVKM. Here the CDR3 reads CASGISLDSLSLSQPQHF. For the CDR3, the DNA is TGTGCCAGCGGAATCTCCCTTGACAGCCTCTCCCTGAGTCAGCCCCAGCATTTT.

This chain links TRBV7-3 with TRBJ2-3, with a possible D match to TRBD1 (6 bases). With 2 bases removed from V and 2 bases from J, the gap between germline ends came to 8 bases. Germline-derived CDR1 and CDR2 are SGHTA and FQGTGA. The CDR3 covers 14 residues. CDR3 nucleotides: TGTGCCAGCAGCTTAGGGGGCGTCACAGATACGCAGTATTTT. Residues: CASSLGGVTDTQYF.

CDR3: CACMGYPETGDGYTF. CDR3 in DNA: TGTGCCTGTATGGGATATCCGGAGACAGGGGACGGCTACACCTTC. The chain has TRBV30 and TRBJ1-2; TRBD1 agrees at 8 bases. The CDR3 is 15 residues long. V lost 6 bases to trimming and J lost 8 bases; unmatched junction nucleotides: 17. Germline V gene data show CDR1 as GTSNPN and CDR2 as SVGIG (reference sequence).

The rearrangement links TRBV7-9 to TRBJ2-1; 8 nucleotides agree with TRBD1. The CDR3 is 16 residues long. J gave up 6 bases and V 4 bases, and 11 bases lay outside the gene matches. Per germline, CDR1 SEHNR and CDR2 FQNEAQ (reference sequence). The CDR3 bases are TGTGCCAGCAGCTCACCCCGGGACAGGCCTGGCAATGAGCAGTTCTTC. As protein: CASSSPRDRPGNEQFF.

The chain recombines TRBV11-2 with TRBJ2-2; D unresolved. V lost 0 bases and J lost 5, with 7 bases in between. Germline CDR1 is SGHAT and CDR2 is FQNNGV. CDR3 length: 14 amino acids. CDR3 DNA: TGTGCCAGCAGCTTAGACTTTGTGACCGGGGAGCTGTTTTTT. It specifies CASSLDFVTGELFF.

This clone was seen a handful of times. V and J are TRBV6-6 and TRBJ2-7, with 9 bases lining up with TRBD2. The CDR3 length is 16 residues. After removal of 7 bases from V and 3 bases from J, the junction contained 13 bases not matched to a gene. CDR1 is MNHNY and CDR2 is SVGAGI in the germline V gene (reference sequence). The chain's CDR3 is CASTPGGRGGVYEQYF. As DNA, the CDR3 is TGTGCCAGCACCCCGGGAGGGCGGGGGGGCGTCTACGAGCAGTACTTC.

For the CDR3, the DNA is TGTGCCAGCAGCTCGAGACAAGGAACGCAGTATTTT. Translating gives CASSSRQGTQYF. This sequence joins TRBV5-6 and TRBJ2-3; no definite D call. V lost 3 bases and J lost 9, with 11 bases in between. The CDR3 sequence is 12 residues long. Germline CDR1 is SGHDT and CDR2 is YYEEEE. Filled out from reference TRBV5-6 and TRBJ2-3, the complete variable domain reads DAGVTQSPTHLIKTRGQQVTLRCSPKSGHDTVSWYQQALGQGPQFIFQYYEEEERQRGNFPDRFSGHQFPNYSSELNVNALLLGDSALYLCASSSRQGTQYFGPGTRLTVL.

V and J are TRBV6-1 and TRBJ1-1; D remains ambiguous. V was cut by 2 bases and J by 1 base, with 11 bases left in between. CDR1 is MNHNS and CDR2 is SASEGT in the germline V gene. The CDR3 loop spans 15 amino acids. The CDR3 DNA reads as TGTGCCAGCAGTGAAATTTACGCGGGGAACACTGAAGCTTTCTTT. Its translation is CASSEIYAGNTEAFF.

The chain combines TRBV2 with TRBJ2-1, with D perhaps TRBD2 (6 bases). The germline V and J ends were trimmed by 8 bases and 4 bases, with 15 bases remaining between them. This CDR3 is 14 amino acids long. In germline, CDR1 is SNHLY, CDR2 FYNNEI. DNA for the CDR3: TGTGCCAGCTCCCCCGGGACTCTATACAATGAGCAGTTCTTC. Its translation: CASSPGTLYNEQFF.

Only one count was recorded for this clone. The DNA of the CDR3 is TGTGCCAGCAGGCGCCCGGGGGATACGCAGTATTTT. It yields the protein CASRRPGDTQYF. The chain couples TRBV5-4 to TRBJ2-3, with a possible D match to TRBD2 (5 bases). The ends were cut back, 5 bases at V and 6 bases at J, with 10 bases in the middle. CDR3 length: 12 residues. CDR1 and CDR2 (germline): SGHNT, YYREEE (reference sequence).

This clone was observed once. J is TRBJ2-4 and V is TRBV11-2; 7 positions agree with TRBD2. V lost 6 bases and J lost 5; bases outside the gene matches: 13. CDR3 length equals 16 residues. The V gene's germline CDR1 is SGHAT and CDR2 FQNNGV. CDR3 in DNA: TGTGCCAGCAGACCCACCTACCAGCGGGGCCAAAACATTCAGTACTTC. This gives the protein CASRPTYQRGQNIQYF.

The chain couples TRBV4-1 to TRBJ2-5; TRBD2 matches 8 bases. With V trimmed by 6 bases and J by 2 bases, 5 bases remained unmatched. Germline values: CDR1 MGHRA, CDR2 YSYEKL. The CDR3 extends over 14 amino acids. The CDR3 loop is CASSPTGGQETQYF. As DNA, the CDR3 is TGCGCCAGCAGTCCGACGGGGGGGCAAGAGACCCAGTACTTC.

This chain uses TRBV30 with TRBJ2-2; 8 bases are shared with TRBD2. Germline loops: CDR1 GTSNPN, CDR2 SVGIG (reference sequence). The trim removed 2 bases at V and 8 bases at J, leaving 13 bases unmatched. The CDR3 spans 16 residues. In DNA form, the CDR3 reads TGTGCCTGGAGTATATTAGCGGGGCGGTTGGGAGGGGAGCTGTTTTTT. Its translation is CAWSILAGRLGGELFF.

Comments on this clone: An end of the junction does not agree with germline; a read error may underlie this. This chain joins TRBV7-7 and TRBJ2-2; D call uncertain. Germline loops: CDR1 SSHAT, CDR2 FNYEAQ (reference sequence). The CDR3 is 15 residues long. The CDR3 sequence is CASSLGTVYTGELFF. The CDR3 nucleotides are TGTGCTAGCAGCTTAGGCACAGTCTACACCGGGGAGCTGTTTTTT.

The V gene is TRBV28, the J gene TRBJ2-3; the match to TRBD1 covers 9 bases. This CDR3 is 15 amino acids long. CDR1 MDHEN and CDR2 SYDVKM come from the germline V gene. Trimming at V came to 6 bases and at J to 5 bases, leaving 9 bases not matched to a gene. CDR3 sequence (DNA): TGTGCCAGCAGCTCACCGGGACAGGGAGGAGATACGCAGTATTTT. Amino acids: CASSSPGQGGDTQYF.

Remarks on this clone: An end of the junction differs from the germline gene, which may be a read error. This chain connects TRBV7-2 to TRBJ1-4; D gene unclear. Germline-derived CDR1 and CDR2 are SGHTA and FQGNSA. The CDR3 has 12 amino acids. CDR3 sequence reads: CASSLGRGERIF. The CDR3 nucleotides read TGTGCCAGCAGCCTAGGGCGGGGTGAAAGGATTTTT.

This chain connects TRBV6-5 to TRBJ1-5; D remains ambiguous. CDR1 is MNHEY and CDR2 is SVGAGI in the germline V gene. This CDR3 contains 15 residues. Trimming removed 6 bases from V and 3 bases from J, with 15 bases in between. The CDR3 reads CASSSFGGSNQPQHF. The DNA for the CDR3 is TGTGCCAGCAGCTCGTTCGGAGGATCCAATCAGCCCCAGCATTTT.

There are a few counts of this clone. The rearrangement links TRBV9 to TRBJ2-5; 8 bases line up with TRBD2. V was clipped by 0 bases and J by 4 bases; unmatched bases: 5. Germline V gene lookup returns CDR1 SGDLS and CDR2 YYNGEE. There are 15 residues in the CDR3. CDR3 in DNA: TGTGCCAGCAGCGTAGCAGCGGGGGTGGGAGAGACCCAGTACTTC. Protein: CASSVAAGVGETQYF.

The chain has TRBV5-4 and TRBJ2-7; D is perhaps TRBD2 (6 bases). The CDR3 contains 19 residues. Germline V CDR1 and CDR2: SGHNT, YYREEE (reference sequence). V was shortened by 1 base and J by 0 bases, with 23 bases between the two germline ends. CDR3 sequence reads: CASSLRRRDKFLSSYEQYF. For the CDR3, the DNA is TGTGCCAGCAGCTTGCGCAGGAGGGATAAATTCTTGAGCTCCTACGAGCAGTACTTC. Drawing the rest from reference TRBV5-4 and TRBJ2-7, the complete variable domain is ETGVTQSPTHLIKTRGQQVTLRCSSQSGHNTVSWYQQALGQGPQFIFQYYREEENGRGNFPPRFSGLQFPNYSSELNVNALELDDSALYLCASSLRRRDKFLSSYEQYFGPGTRLTVT.

This clone was observed a few times. The CDR3 loop is CAWSQNTDTQYF. DNA of the CDR3: TGTGCCTGGAGTCAGAACACAGATACGCAGTATTTT. V gene TRBV30 combines with J gene TRBJ2-3; no firm D call. From germline, CDR1 is GTSNPN and CDR2 SVGIG (reference sequence). Trimming removed 2 bases from V and 2 bases from J, with 5 bases in between. This CDR3 is 12 amino acids long.

This clone came up once. The chain combines TRBV29-1 with TRBJ2-1; 9 bases are a match to TRBD2. Germline V gives CDR1 SQVTM, CDR2 ANQGSEA. The CDR3 contains 12 residues. J lost 3 bases, V lost 7 bases, and 1 base had no gene match. Written as DNA, the CDR3 is TGCAGCGGTAGCGGGAGCTACAATGAGCAGTTCTTC. Its translation is CSGSGSYNEQFF.

Concerning this clone itself: Germline and junction disagree at one end, which may indicate a read error. This specimen includes other DNA sequences encoding the same CDR3. This chain joins TRBV11-2 and TRBJ1-1; D is unclear. The length of the CDR3 is 15 residues. Germline V gene lookup returns CDR1 SGHAT and CDR2 FQNNGV. CDR3 residues: CASSLAGVMNTEAFF. In nucleotides, the CDR3 is TGTGCCAGCAGCTTAGCAGGCGTCATGAACACTGAGGCTTTCTTT. The full variable domain, in which reference TRBV11-2 and TRBJ1-1 provide the parts outside the CDR3, is EAGVAQSPRYKIIEKRQSVAFWCNPISGHATLYWYQQILGQGPKLLIQFQNNGVVDDSQLPKDRFSAERLKGVDSTLKIQPAKLEDSAVYLCASSLAGVMNTEAFFGQGTRLTVV.

The chain joins TRBV5-4 to TRBJ2-1; 11 positions agree with TRBD2. The CDR3 has 15 amino acids. Germline CDR1 SGHNT, CDR2 YYREEE (reference sequence). J lost 5 bases, V lost 1 base, and 2 bases had no gene match. The CDR3 loop is CASSLLTSGDNEQFF. The CDR3, as DNA: TGTGCCAGCAGCTTGCTGACTAGCGGGGACAATGAGCAGTTCTTC.

This clone was counted a few times. V gene TRBV9 combines with J gene TRBJ2-7; a possible D gene is TRBD2 (5 bases). The CDR3 totals 14 residues. Germline V gene data show CDR1 as SGDLS and CDR2 as YYNGEE. V lost 0 bases to trimming and J lost 5 bases, with 12 bases between them. The CDR3 nucleotides read TGTGCCAGCAGCGTAGATGGTAGCGCAGACGAGCAGTACTTC. Protein: CASSVDGSADEQYF. The entire variable domain, with the rest obtained from reference TRBV9 and TRBJ2-7, is as follows: DSGVTQTPKHLITATGQRVTLRCSPRSGDLSVYWYQQSLDQGLQFLIQYYNGEERAKGNILERFSAQQFPDLHSELNLSSLELGDSALYFCASSVDGSADEQYFGPGTRLTVT.

The rearrangement joins TRBV9 to TRBJ1-2; 12 bases agree with TRBD1. Germline lookup yields CDR1 SGDLS and CDR2 YYNGEE. The CDR3 has 16 amino acids. V was pared by 4 bases and J by 4 bases, with 8 bases of the junction left unmatched. CDR3 region: CASSPSGTGGPYGYTF. CDR3 DNA: TGTGCCAGCAGCCCCAGCGGGACAGGGGGCCCCTATGGCTACACCTTC.

The chain couples TRBV9 to TRBJ1-6; D may be TRBD1 (5 bases). The germline V gene has CDR1 SGDLS and CDR2 YYNGEE. The CDR3 has 14 amino acids. The ends were cut back, 5 bases at V and 6 bases at J, with 12 bases in the middle. The CDR3 loop reads CASSAGPSNSPLHF. The CDR3 nucleotides read TGTGCCAGCAGTGCGGGACCAAGTAATTCACCCCTCCACTTT. The full variable domain, completed using reference TRBV9 and TRBJ1-6, is DSGVTQTPKHLITATGQRVTLRCSPRSGDLSVYWYQQSLDQGLQFLIQYYNGEERAKGNILERFSAQQFPDLHSELNLSSLELGDSALYFCASSAGPSNSPLHFGNGTRLTVT.

The genes are TRBV30 and TRBJ2-1; TRBD2 matches at 8 bases. V dropped 2 bases and J dropped 6; count of bases not matched to a gene: 6. CDR1 and CDR2 from the germline V gene are GTSNPN and SVGIG (reference sequence). The CDR3 is 14 amino acids. CDR3 residues: CAWSSGGASNEQFF. CDR3 sequence (DNA): TGTGCCTGGAGTTCGGGGGGGGCAAGCAATGAGCAGTTCTTC. The full variable domain, its missing parts supplied by reference TRBV30 and TRBJ2-1, is SQTIHQWPATLVQPVGSPLSLECTVEGTSNPNLYWYRQAAGRGLQLLFYSVGIGQISSEVPQNLSASRPQDRQFILSSKKLLLSDSGFYLCAWSSGGASNEQFFGPGTRLTVL.